This T cell receptor (beta chain) was observed in a study of cytomegalovirus exposure and HLA in healthy donors. In the PCR, 60 Vbeta and 13 Jbeta primers were used. This table comes from immunoSEQ multiplex PCR, and its TCRdb copy is limited to in-frame clones, with some not included. The sample consists of 150,000 to 200,000 clones, roughly four fifths of them appearing once. Study-wide findings and caveats: TCR sequences were mostly rare, though some public TCRs occurred in many donors. TCR beta V segments were, for the most part, productive about 87% or about 30% of the time in an earlier analysis.

The V end was cut by 1 base, the J end by 3 bases, with 10 bases between. The V gene's germline CDR1 is SGHVS and CDR2 FNYEAQ. The CDR3 has 14 residues. About this clone itself: Its antigen is undetermined.

The sequence was obtained from a man between 45 and 60 years old in good health and CMV-seropositive. This chain uses TRBV7-6 with TRBJ2-7, with TRBD1 as a possible D gene (5 bases). The sample taken for sequencing was PBMCs. The CDR3 region has the DNA TGTGCCAGCAGCTTAGGGGTACAGGACTACGAGCAGTACTTC. Its protein is CASSLGVQDYEQYF.